Below, one TCR beta chain is given with its context. The data stem from a study of blood T cell repertoires in COVID-19. Study as a whole: Spain, Italy and the United States supplied samples that represented acute and convalescent COVID-19. PBMCs, B-cell-depleted T cells, or T cells provided the cDNA or gDNA that made up the material.

TCRdb keeps only in-frame clones here, not all; method: immunoSEQ multiplex PCR. The data contain approximately 300,000 clones, around 89% of them seen just once; the ten biggest clones take up roughly 3.6%. The CDR3 consists of 14 residues. Per germline, CDR1 SNHLY and CDR2 FYNNEI. J was trimmed by 8 bases and V by 3 bases; bases with no gene match: 5. The receptor was isolated from a woman aged 40-49 years with acute or convalescent COVID-19. The chain employs TRBV2 and TRBJ1-4; 8 nucleotides match TRBD1. The specimen was peripheral blood. CDR3: CASSETRGLEKLFF. CDR3 bases: TGTGCCAGCAGTGAGACCAGGGGGCTAGAAAAACTGTTTTTT.